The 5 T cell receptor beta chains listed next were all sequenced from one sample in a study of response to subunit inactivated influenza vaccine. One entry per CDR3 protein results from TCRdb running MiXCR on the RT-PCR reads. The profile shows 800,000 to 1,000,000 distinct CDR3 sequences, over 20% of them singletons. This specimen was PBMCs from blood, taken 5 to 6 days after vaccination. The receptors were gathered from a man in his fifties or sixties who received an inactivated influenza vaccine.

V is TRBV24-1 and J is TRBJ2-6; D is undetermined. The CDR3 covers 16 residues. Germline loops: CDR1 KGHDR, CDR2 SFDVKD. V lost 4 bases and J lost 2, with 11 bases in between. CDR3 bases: TGTGCCACCAGTGACCCTATTCAGGCTGGGGCCAACGTCCTGACTTTC. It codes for CATSDPIQAGANVLTF.

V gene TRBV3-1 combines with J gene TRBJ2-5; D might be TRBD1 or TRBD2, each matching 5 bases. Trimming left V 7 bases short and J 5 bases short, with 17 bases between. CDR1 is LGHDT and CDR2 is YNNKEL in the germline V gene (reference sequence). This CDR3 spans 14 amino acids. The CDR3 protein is CASNIGEFKETQYF. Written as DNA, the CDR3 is TGTGCCAGCAACATAGGGGAGTTTAAGGAGACCCAGTACTTC.

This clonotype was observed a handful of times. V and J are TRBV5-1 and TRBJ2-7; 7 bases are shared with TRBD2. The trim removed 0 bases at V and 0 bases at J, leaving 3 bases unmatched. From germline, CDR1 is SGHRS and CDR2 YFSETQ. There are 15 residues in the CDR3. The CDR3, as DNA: TGCGCCAGCAGCTTGGATTGGACTAGCTCCTACGAGCAGTACTTC. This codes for CASSLDWTSSYEQYF.

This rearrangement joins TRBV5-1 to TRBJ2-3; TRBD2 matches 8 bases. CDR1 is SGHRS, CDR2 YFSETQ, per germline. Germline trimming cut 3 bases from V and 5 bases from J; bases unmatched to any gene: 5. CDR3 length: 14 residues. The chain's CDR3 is CASSSGLEKDTQYF. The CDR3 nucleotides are TGCGCCAGCAGCTCGGGACTAGAAAAAGATACGCAGTATTTT.

In DNA, the CDR3 is TGTGCCAGCAGCCAGGGAGCGGTTGTCACCGGGGAGCTGTTTTTT. This gives the protein CASSQGAVVTGELFF. This sequence joins TRBV3-1 and TRBJ2-2; maybe TRBD2 (5 bases). Trimming cost V 3 bases and J 4 bases, with 12 bases left between them. The CDR3 totals 15 residues. CDR1 is LGHDT, CDR2 YNNKEL, per germline (reference sequence).